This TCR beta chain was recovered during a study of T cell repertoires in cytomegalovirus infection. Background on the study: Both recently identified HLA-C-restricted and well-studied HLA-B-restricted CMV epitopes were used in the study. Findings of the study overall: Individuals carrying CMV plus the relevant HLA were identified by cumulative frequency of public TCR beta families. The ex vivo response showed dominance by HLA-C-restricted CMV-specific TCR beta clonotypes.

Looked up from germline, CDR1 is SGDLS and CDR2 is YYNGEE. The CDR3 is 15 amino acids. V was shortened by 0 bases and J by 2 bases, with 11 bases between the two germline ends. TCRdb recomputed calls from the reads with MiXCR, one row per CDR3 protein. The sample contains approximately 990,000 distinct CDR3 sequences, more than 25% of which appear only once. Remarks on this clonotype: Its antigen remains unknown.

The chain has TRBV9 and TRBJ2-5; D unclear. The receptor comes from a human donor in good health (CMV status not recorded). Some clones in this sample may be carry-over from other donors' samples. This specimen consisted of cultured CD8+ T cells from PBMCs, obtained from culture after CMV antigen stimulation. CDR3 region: CASSVDSAAQETQYF. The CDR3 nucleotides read TGTGCCAGCAGCGTAGATTCGGCGGCTCAAGAGACCCAGTACTTC.